These 27 T cell receptor beta chains came from one sample sequenced in a study of T-cell memory formation after mild COVID-19. TCRdb re-derived calls from the 5' RACE reads in MiXCR, one entry per CDR3 protein. The table has some 450,000 distinct CDR3 sequences, over 15% seen once. Source material: PBMCs or a T cell subset sorted from them (not recorded which). These receptors were collected from an adult woman who had mild COVID-19 (a few samples of this study predate the infection). Cell type and time point are not known.

In its sample, this clonotype was seen a few times. The chain combines TRBV7-2 with TRBJ1-5, with no clear D. CDR1 is SGHTA and CDR2 is FQGNSA in the germline V gene. V lost 1 base and J lost 0, with 10 bases in between. This CDR3 has 16 amino acids. CDR3: CASSLVGGYSNQPQHF. In DNA, the CDR3 is TGTGCCAGCAGCTTAGTGGGAGGTTATAGCAATCAGCCCCAGCATTTT.

This clonotype was seen repeatedly, ten times or more. CDR3 nucleotides: TGCGCCAGCAGCTACCGGGACAGGAGCACAGATACGCAGTATTTT. Translating gives CASSYRDRSTDTQYF. The V gene is TRBV5-1, the J gene TRBJ2-3, with TRBD1 identical over 8 bases. CDR1 and CDR2 from the germline V gene are SGHRS and YFSETQ. The CDR3 is 15 residues long. Trimming removed 3 bases from V and 0 bases from J; junction bases left unmatched: 3.

The V and J genes are TRBV18 and TRBJ2-4; TRBD1 might be the D (7 bases). The CDR3 is made up of 16 amino acids. Trimming took off 8 bases at V and 4 bases at J, with 21 bases between the two ends. CDR1 and CDR2 (germline): KGHSH, LQKENI. The CDR3 DNA reads TGTGCCAGCCACGGACAGACAGGGACTGTAAAAAACATTCAGTACTTC. Protein product: CASHGQTGTVKNIQYF.

The chain links TRBV7-3 to TRBJ2-1; the D is unclear. The CDR3 is 13 amino acids. Trimming cost V 5 bases and J 10 bases, with 15 bases left between them. Germline V lookup: CDR1 SGHTA, CDR2 FQGTGA. In DNA form, the CDR3 reads TGTGCCAGCAGCCTCGCCCCTCCGAGGGAGCAGTTCTTC. It is translated as CASSLAPPREQFF. Supplemented by reference TRBV7-3 and TRBJ2-1, the full variable domain reads GAGVSQTPSNKVTEKGKYVELRCDPISGHTALYWYRQSLGQGPEFLIYFQGTGAADDSGLPNDRFFAVRPEGSVSTLKIQRTERGDSAVYLCASSLAPPREQFFGPGTRLTVL.

The chain couples TRBV12-3 or TRBV12-4 to TRBJ2-1; no firm D call. V was pared by 6 bases and J by 5 bases, with 11 bases between. The CDR3 has 13 residues. The chain's CDR3 is CASSPAAHNEQFF. DNA for the CDR3: TGTGCCAGCAGCCCGGCGGCTCACAATGAGCAGTTCTTC.

The rearrangement uses TRBV6-6 and TRBJ1-2, with 7 bases that match TRBD1. CDR3 length: 17 residues. Germline V gives CDR1 MNHNY, CDR2 SVGAGI (reference sequence). The V segment lost 2 bases and the J segment 2 bases; nucleotides outside the gene matches: 11. The CDR3 DNA follows: TGTGCCAGCAGTTACCGGGACAGTGGTTCCCTAAACTATGGCTACACCTTC. Translating gives CASSYRDSGSLNYGYTF.

V and J are TRBV24-1 and TRBJ2-1; a possible D gene is TRBD2 (5 bases). Trimming took off 4 bases at V and 10 bases at J, with 19 bases between the two ends. CDR1 is KGHDR and CDR2 is SFDVKD in the germline V gene. The CDR3 loop spans 15 amino acids. The DNA of the CDR3 is TGTGCCACCAGTGACACCGGGATCCCGAAAACAGAGCAGTTCTTC. Its protein is CATSDTGIPKTEQFF.

V usage is TRBV12-3 or TRBV12-4 and J usage is TRBJ1-1; D not certain. The length of the CDR3 is 12 residues. Trimming left V 3 bases short and J 11 bases short, with 13 bases between. In DNA form, the CDR3 reads TGTGCCAGCAGTTTGGTCCCGGGCCGGGCTTTCTTT. Protein: CASSLVPGRAFF.

The chain employs TRBV7-3 and TRBJ1-1; 11 positions agree with TRBD1. The CDR3 has 14 residues. After removal of 5 bases from V and 8 bases from J, the junction contained 7 bases not matched to a gene. Germline-derived CDR1 and CDR2 are SGHTA and FQGTGA. The CDR3 region has the DNA TGTGCCAGCAGCCCGGACAGGGGGCTAAGGGAAGCTTTCTTT. Its translation is CASSPDRGLREAFF.

This chain joins TRBV27 and TRBJ2-3; unclear D gene. Germline values: CDR1 MNHEY, CDR2 SMNVEV (reference sequence). The CDR3 runs 15 residues. V was trimmed by 2 bases and J by 2 bases, leaving 11 bases between them. In DNA form, the CDR3 reads TGTGCCAGCAGTTTAGGAGCTCAGTCCACAGATACGCAGTATTTT. Encoded protein: CASSLGAQSTDTQYF.

The J gene is TRBJ2-7, the V gene TRBV5-5; 10 bases agree with TRBD1. The CDR3 covers 15 residues. From germline, CDR1 is SGHKS and CDR2 YYEKEE (reference sequence). Losses at the gene ends were 4 bases for V and 5 bases for J; bases not matched to a gene: 9. CDR3 sequence (DNA): TGTGCCAGCAGCGGTGGGACAGGGGTAATCAACGAGCAGTACTTC. Its translation: CASSGGTGVINEQYF.

The rearrangement uses TRBV6-6 and TRBJ2-7, with D uncertain. Germline V lookup: CDR1 MNHNY, CDR2 SVGAGI (reference sequence). This CDR3 has 13 amino acids. With 7 bases removed from V and 3 bases from J, the gap between germline ends came to 13 bases. CDR3 DNA sequence: TGTGCCAGCACCAGCCGCCGGGTCTACGAGCAGTACTTC. Translating gives CASTSRRVYEQYF.

This clonotype was found a few times. The gene calls are TRBV28 and TRBJ2-4, with a tentative D call TRBD2 (5 bases). Deletions cut 5 bases from V and 2 bases from J, with 10 bases between. This CDR3 comprises 14 residues. The V gene's germline CDR1 is MDHEN and CDR2 SYDVKM. The CDR3: CASSGGGTKNIQYF. Here the CDR3 DNA reads TGTGCCAGCAGTGGAGGTGGAACCAAAAACATTCAGTACTTC.

The chain recombines TRBV20-1 with TRBJ1-5; D gene ambiguous. V lost 4 bases to trimming and J lost 0 bases, with 10 bases between them. This CDR3 is 14 amino acids long. From germline, CDR1 is DFQATT and CDR2 SNEGSKA (reference sequence). The chain's CDR3 is CSAIPGASNQPQHF. CDR3 sequence (DNA): TGCAGTGCTATCCCGGGAGCTAGCAATCAGCCCCAGCATTTT.

This clonotype was recorded a few times. This chain connects TRBV29-1 to TRBJ2-1, with D possibly being TRBD2 (5 bases). CDR3 length: 13 amino acids. Trimming took 7 bases from V and 7 from J, leaving 17 bases between them. Germline assignment: CDR1 SQVTM and CDR2 ANQGSEA. The CDR3 spells CSAHNGIPNEQFF. As DNA, the CDR3 is TGCAGCGCCCATAACGGGATTCCTAATGAGCAGTTCTTC.

This chain connects TRBV6-5 to TRBJ2-7, with 11 bases fitting TRBD1. Per the germline V gene, CDR1 is MNHEY and CDR2 is SVGAGI. V dropped 6 bases and J dropped 3; count of bases not matched to a gene: 7. The CDR3 covers 15 residues. The CDR3 DNA sequence: TGTGCCAGCAGCAATGCCGGGACAGGGGGCTACGAGCAGTACTTC. Protein product: CASSNAGTGGYEQYF.

This clonotype was seen more than once but under ten times. The chain employs TRBV3-1 and TRBJ1-2; D gene unclear. This CDR3 is 13 amino acids long. The V gene's germline CDR1 is LGHDT and CDR2 YNNKEL (reference sequence). Trimming took off 0 bases at V and 2 bases at J, with 4 bases between the two ends. In DNA form, the CDR3 reads TGTGCCAGCAGCCAAGATCTCAACTATGGCTACACCTTC. It specifies CASSQDLNYGYTF.

The DNA of the CDR3 is TGTGCCAGCAGCTTAGCGGGAGGCGCTTGGGAGCAGTACTTC. Encoded protein: CASSLAGGAWEQYF. The J gene is TRBJ2-7, the V gene TRBV4-2, with 10 bases fitting TRBD2. Unmatched junction bases numbered 8, after V lost 5 bases and J lost 7 bases. The CDR3 consists of 14 residues. Germline V CDR1 and CDR2: LGHNA, YNFKEQ.

This clonotype was observed a few times. The V call is TRBV4-2, the J call TRBJ1-1; D may be TRBD1 (6 bases). Germline values: CDR1 LGHNA, CDR2 YNFKEQ. The CDR3 is 14 amino acids. V dropped 2 bases and J dropped 5 bases, with 12 bases sitting between them. DNA for the CDR3: TGTGCCAGCAGCCAACCGGGGGCGCGGACTGAAGCTTTCTTT. It translates to CASSQPGARTEAFF.

V is TRBV4-1 and J is TRBJ2-7; D is uncertain. The CDR3 is 13 residues long. The V end was cut by 1 base, the J end by 5 bases, with 9 bases between. Germline values: CDR1 MGHRA, CDR2 YSYEKL. The CDR3 region is CASSQAERDEQYF. In nucleotides, the CDR3 is TGCGCCAGCAGCCAAGCCGAACGGGACGAGCAGTACTTC.

A few counts support this clonotype. J is TRBJ1-5 and V is TRBV6-5; D is unresolved. Trimming pared 5 bases from V and 0 bases from J, leaving 8 bases between. From germline, CDR1 is MNHEY and CDR2 SVGAGI. This CDR3 contains 14 residues. The CDR3 loop reads CASSQFPSNQPQHF. The DNA for the CDR3 is TGTGCCAGCAGTCAATTTCCTAGCAATCAGCCCCAGCATTTT.

V usage is TRBV12-3 or TRBV12-4 and J usage is TRBJ1-1; D call uncertain. V was clipped by 2 bases and J by 1 base, with 17 bases between them. The CDR3 consists of 17 residues. CDR3 DNA: TGTGCCAGCAGTTTACTAGGTGTAGGGAGGACGAACACTGAAGCTTTCTTT. This sequence encodes CASSLLGVGRTNTEAFF.

This clonotype was counted a few times. The J gene is TRBJ2-7, the V gene TRBV20-1; D possibly corresponds to TRBD1 (5 bases). The V and J ends lost 0 bases and 0 bases respectively, with 12 bases between them. CDR3 size: 15 residues. Germline-derived CDR1 and CDR2 are DFQATT and SNEGSKA (reference sequence). The CDR3: CSARDQGGSSYEQYF. The CDR3 region has the DNA TGCAGTGCTAGAGATCAGGGCGGCAGCTCCTACGAGCAGTACTTC.

V is TRBV5-1 and J is TRBJ2-2; a weak D match, TRBD2 (6 bases). Germline V gene lookup returns CDR1 SGHRS and CDR2 YFSETQ. V was cut by 3 bases and J by 0 bases, with 18 bases left in between. The CDR3 consists of 18 residues. Here the CDR3 reads CASSYETLRGSNTGELFF. The CDR3 DNA reads TGCGCCAGCAGCTACGAAACGCTACGGGGGTCGAACACCGGGGAGCTGTTTTTT.

At least ten counts were recorded for this clonotype. The chain recombines TRBV7-3 with TRBJ2-3; D is perhaps TRBD1 (6 bases). Germline CDR1 reads SGHTA; CDR2 reads FQGTGA. This CDR3 spans 14 amino acids. V shed 5 bases and J shed 2 bases, with 11 bases lying between them. The CDR3 spells CASSPGQPTDTQYF. In DNA form, the CDR3 reads TGTGCCAGCAGCCCCGGACAGCCCACAGATACGCAGTATTTT.

The DNA of the CDR3 is TGTGCCAGCAGCCAAGTAGGTGGAACGCAGTATTTT. It codes for CASSQVGGTQYF. The chain employs TRBV14 and TRBJ2-3, with D hard to call. Looked up from germline, CDR1 is SGHDN and CDR2 is FVKESK. The germline V and J ends were trimmed by 1 base and 9 bases, with 8 bases remaining between them. The CDR3 extends over 12 amino acids.

This clonotype was counted only a few times. This sequence joins TRBV29-1 and TRBJ2-5; D possibly corresponds to TRBD1 (6 bases). V was shortened by 3 bases and J by 4 bases, with 18 bases between the two germline ends. The CDR3 sequence is 15 residues long. The germline V gene has CDR1 SQVTM and CDR2 ANQGSEA. The CDR3 sequence: CSVDDPAGVGETQYF. In DNA, the CDR3 is TGCAGCGTTGACGATCCCGCAGGGGTGGGAGAGACCCAGTACTTC.